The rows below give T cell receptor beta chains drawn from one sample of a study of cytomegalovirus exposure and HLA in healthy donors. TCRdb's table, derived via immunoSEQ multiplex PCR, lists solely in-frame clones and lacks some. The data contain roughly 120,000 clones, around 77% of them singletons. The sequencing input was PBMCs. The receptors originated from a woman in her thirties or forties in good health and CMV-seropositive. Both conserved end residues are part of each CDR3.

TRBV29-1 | CSVAGRRTGELFF
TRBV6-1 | CASRRDNYEQYF
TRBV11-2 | CASSLSLAGGLRETQYF
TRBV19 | CASSITVASGNTIYF
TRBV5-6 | CASSSSGRETQYF
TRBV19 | CASSRTGTYNEQFF
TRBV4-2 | CASSHGESSGSSYEQYF
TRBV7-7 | CASSTRQKETQYF
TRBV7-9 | CASSDAGPGDQPQHF
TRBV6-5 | CASKVSGTVYGYTF
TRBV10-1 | CASSESLAGRNTGELFF
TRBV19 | CASITGGTRTGELFF
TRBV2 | CASTEGLAGETQYF
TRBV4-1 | CASSQVPATGEQYF
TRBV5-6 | CASSLIDRAYEQYF
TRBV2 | CASRLNGVDYGYTF
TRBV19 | CASSIDGNYGYTF
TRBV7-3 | CASSPSKEYGYTF
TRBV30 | CAWSSWGGSNTEAFF
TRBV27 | CASSLDRAGRNSPLHF
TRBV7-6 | CASSLGLDQPQHF
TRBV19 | CASTTVGGTEAFF
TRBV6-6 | CASSYAGSGNTIYF
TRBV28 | CASSLREDYGYTF
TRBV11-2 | CASSSFLASGTDTQYF
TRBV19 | CASSILGTAQETQYF
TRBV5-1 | CASSLEDRGLGAFF
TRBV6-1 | CASSRTGGGTGELFF
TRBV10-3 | CAISERQSNQPQHF
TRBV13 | CASSSLREKWEQYF
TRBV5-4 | CASSPSTSRIRNNEQFF
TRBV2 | CASSRQGSNTEAFF
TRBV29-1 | CSVEDKGDTQYF
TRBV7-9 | CASRTAGNGELFF
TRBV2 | CASSGTGQTEAFF